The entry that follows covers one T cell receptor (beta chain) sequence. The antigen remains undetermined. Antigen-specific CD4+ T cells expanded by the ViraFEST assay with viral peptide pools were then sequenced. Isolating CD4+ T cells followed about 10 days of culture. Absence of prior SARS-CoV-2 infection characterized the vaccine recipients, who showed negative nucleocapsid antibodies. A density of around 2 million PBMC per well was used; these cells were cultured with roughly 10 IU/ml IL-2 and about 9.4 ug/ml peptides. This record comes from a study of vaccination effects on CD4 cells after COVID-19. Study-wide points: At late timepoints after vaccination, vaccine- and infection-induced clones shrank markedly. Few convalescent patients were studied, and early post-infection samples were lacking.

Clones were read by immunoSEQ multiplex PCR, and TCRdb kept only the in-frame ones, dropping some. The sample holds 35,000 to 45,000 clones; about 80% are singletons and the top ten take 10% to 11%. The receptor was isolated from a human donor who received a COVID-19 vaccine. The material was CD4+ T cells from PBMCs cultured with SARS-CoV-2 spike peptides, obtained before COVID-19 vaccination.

The CDR3 DNA reads TGCGCCAGCAGCCAAGGAGAGGGCAGGGGAAGGTACAATGAGCAGTTCTTC. It is translated as CASSQGEGRGRYNEQFF. The V and J genes are TRBV4-1 and TRBJ2-1; TRBD1 might be the D (6 bases). The V gene lost 1 base and the J gene lost 4 bases, with 17 bases spanning the gap. Germline assignment: CDR1 MGHRA and CDR2 YSYEKL. The CDR3 runs to 17 residues.